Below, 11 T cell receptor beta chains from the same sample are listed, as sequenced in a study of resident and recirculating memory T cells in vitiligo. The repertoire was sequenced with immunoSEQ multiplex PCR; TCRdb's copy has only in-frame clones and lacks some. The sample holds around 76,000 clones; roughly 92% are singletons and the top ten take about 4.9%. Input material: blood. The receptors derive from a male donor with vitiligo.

CDR3 coding DNA: TGCGCCAGCAGCCAAGATGCGGGGCTTGGGGAAAAACTGTTTTTT. It codes for CASSQDAGLGEKLFF. The chain carries TRBV4-3 and TRBJ1-4, with a possible D match to TRBD1 (5 bases). The CDR3 is 15 amino acids. V was cut by 0 bases and J by 8 bases, with 13 bases left in between. CDR1 is LGHNA and CDR2 is YSLEER in the germline V gene.

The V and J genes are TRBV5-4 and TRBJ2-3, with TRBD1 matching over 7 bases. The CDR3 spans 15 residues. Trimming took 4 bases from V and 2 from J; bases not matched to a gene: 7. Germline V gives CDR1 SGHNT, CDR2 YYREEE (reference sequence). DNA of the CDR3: TGTGCCAGCAGCCTGAGGGACAGTACCACAGATACGCAGTATTTT. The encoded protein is CASSLRDSTTDTQYF.

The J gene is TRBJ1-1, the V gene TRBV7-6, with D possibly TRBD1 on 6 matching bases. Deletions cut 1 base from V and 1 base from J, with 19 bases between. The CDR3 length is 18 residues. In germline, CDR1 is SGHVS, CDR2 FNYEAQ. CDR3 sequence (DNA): TGTGCCAGCAGCTTAGAGGAACCCACAGGGAGAGGGAACACTGAAGCTTTCTTT. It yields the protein CASSLEEPTGRGNTEAFF.

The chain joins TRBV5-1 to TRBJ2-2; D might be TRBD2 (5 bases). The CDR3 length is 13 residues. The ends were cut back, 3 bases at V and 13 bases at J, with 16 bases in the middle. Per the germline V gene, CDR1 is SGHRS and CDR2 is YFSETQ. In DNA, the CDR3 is TGCGCCAGCAGCTATGCCCGCTATGAGGGGCTGTTTTTT. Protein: CASSYARYEGLFF. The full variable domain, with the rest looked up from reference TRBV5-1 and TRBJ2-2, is KAGVTQTPRYLIKTRGQQVTLSCSPISGHRSVSWYQQTPGQGLQFLFEYFSETQRNKGNFPGRFSGRQFSNSRSEMNVSTLELGDSALYLCASSYARYEGLFFGEGSRLTVL.

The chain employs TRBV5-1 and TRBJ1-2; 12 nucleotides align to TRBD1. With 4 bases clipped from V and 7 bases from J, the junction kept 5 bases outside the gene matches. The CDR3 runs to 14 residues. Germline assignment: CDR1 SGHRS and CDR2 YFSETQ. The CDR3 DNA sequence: TGCGCCAGCAGCGGCGGGACAGGGGGCTTTGGCTACACCTTC. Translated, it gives CASSGGTGGFGYTF.

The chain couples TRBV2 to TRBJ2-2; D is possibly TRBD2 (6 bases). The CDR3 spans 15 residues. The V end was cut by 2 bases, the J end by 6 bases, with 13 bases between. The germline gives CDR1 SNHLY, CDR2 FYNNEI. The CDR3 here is CASSELAGGPGELFF. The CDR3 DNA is TGTGCCAGCAGTGAATTAGCCGGGGGTCCCGGGGAGCTGTTTTTT.

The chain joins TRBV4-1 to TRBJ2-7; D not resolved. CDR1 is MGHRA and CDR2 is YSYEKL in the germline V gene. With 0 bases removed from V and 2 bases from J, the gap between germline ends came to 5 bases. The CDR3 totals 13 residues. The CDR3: CASSQDTAYEQYF. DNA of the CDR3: TGCGCCAGCAGCCAAGATACAGCCTACGAGCAGTACTTC.

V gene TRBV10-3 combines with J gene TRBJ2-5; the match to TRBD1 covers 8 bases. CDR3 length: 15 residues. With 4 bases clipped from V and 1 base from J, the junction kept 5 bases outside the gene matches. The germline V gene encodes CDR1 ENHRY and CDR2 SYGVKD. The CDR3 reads CAISVGQGSQETQYF. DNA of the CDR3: TGTGCCATCAGTGTTGGACAGGGAAGCCAAGAGACCCAGTACTTC.

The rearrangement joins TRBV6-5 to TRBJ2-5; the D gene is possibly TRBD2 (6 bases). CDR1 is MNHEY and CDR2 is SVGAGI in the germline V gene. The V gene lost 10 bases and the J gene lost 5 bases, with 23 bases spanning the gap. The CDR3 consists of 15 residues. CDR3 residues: CATRGGRHGRETQYF. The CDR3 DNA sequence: TGTGCCACCCGGGGAGGAAGACACGGTCGGGAGACCCAGTACTTC.

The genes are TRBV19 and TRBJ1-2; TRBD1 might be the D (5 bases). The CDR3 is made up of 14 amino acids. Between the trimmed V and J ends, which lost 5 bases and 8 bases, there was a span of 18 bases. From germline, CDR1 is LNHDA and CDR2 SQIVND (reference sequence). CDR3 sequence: CASSLAGPSGGYTF. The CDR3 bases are TGTGCCAGTAGTCTCGCAGGGCCTTCCGGGGGCTACACCTTC.

Here the CDR3 reads CASSLFRGSPLHF. The CDR3 nucleotides read TGTGCCAGCAGTTTATTCCGGGGGTCACCCCTCCACTTT. The chain links TRBV28 to TRBJ1-6, with D possibly TRBD1 on 5 matching bases. V was cut by 1 base and J by 10 bases, with 8 bases left in between. The CDR3 is 13 residues long. CDR1 and CDR2 (germline): MDHEN, SYDVKM.